This TCR beta chain originates from a study of cytomegalovirus exposure and HLA in healthy donors. Of note for this clone: Its target is not known.

Whole-study results and caveats: Rare TCR sequences dominated, though some public TCRs recurred in many donors. For most TCR beta V segments, an earlier analysis put the productive rate at about 87% or about 30% of the time. In vitro testing confirmed a few CMV-associated chains as specific for CMV antigens. Serostatus for CMV was the only available immune exposure information.

Use of 60 Vbeta and 13 Jbeta primers characterized the PCR. The method was immunoSEQ multiplex PCR; TCRdb's version includes in-frame clones alone and lacks a portion of them. This table has around 160,000 clones, roughly four fifths appearing once. This TCR was sampled from a woman aged 40-49 years in good health and CMV-seronegative. Sequencing used PBMCs.

The CDR3 here is CASTPGLGPYEQYF. The CDR3 DNA reads TGTGCCAGCACCCCGGGACTGGGTCCCTACGAGCAGTACTTC. This chain joins TRBV18 and TRBJ2-7, with D possibly matching TRBD2 (6 bases). V was trimmed by 8 bases and J by 2 bases, leaving 16 bases between them. The CDR3 covers 14 residues. CDR1 KGHSH and CDR2 LQKENI come from the germline V gene.